Following are 24 T cell receptor beta chains from one sample sequenced in a study of blood T cell repertoires in COVID-19. Assay used: immunoSEQ multiplex PCR; TCRdb lists only in-frame clones, some missing. The sample records about 190,000 clones, 82% being singletons. The material sequenced was peripheral blood. The receptor source for this set is a woman aged 60-75 years with COVID-19, enrolled during active disease.

The V and J genes are TRBV11-2 and TRBJ1-4; 10 bases are shared with TRBD1. Germline V CDR1 and CDR2: SGHAT, FQNNGV. With V trimmed by 5 bases and J by 7 bases, 7 bases remained unmatched. This CDR3 has 15 residues. CDR3 region: CASSSRDRGIEKLFF. CDR3 coding DNA: TGTGCCAGCAGCAGTAGGGACAGGGGAATTGAAAAACTGTTTTTT.

The J gene is TRBJ2-1, the V gene TRBV20-1, with D unclear. The CDR3 length is 13 residues. Germline lookup yields CDR1 DFQATT and CDR2 SNEGSKA (reference sequence). V lost 3 bases to trimming and J lost 6 bases, with 12 bases between them. In DNA form, the CDR3 reads TGCAGTGCTAGTCACGCGATCTCCAATGAGCAGTTCTTC. This sequence encodes CSASHAISNEQFF.

The V and J genes are TRBV24-1 and TRBJ2-1; D possibly corresponds to TRBD2 (6 bases). Germline CDR1 and CDR2: KGHDR and SFDVKD. Between the trimmed V and J ends, which lost 4 bases and 9 bases, there was a span of 9 bases. The CDR3 length is 12 residues. CDR3 nucleotide sequence: TGTGCCACCAGTGAGGTGGGGGGTGAGCAGTTCTTC. It translates to CATSEVGGEQFF.

The gene calls are TRBV6-5 and TRBJ1-5; D not resolved. This CDR3 region has 13 residues. The germline V and J ends were trimmed by 2 bases and 7 bases, with 9 bases remaining between them. The germline V gene has CDR1 MNHEY and CDR2 SVGAGI. CDR3 sequence reads: CASSYGQLQPQHF. The CDR3 DNA is TGTGCCAGCAGTTACGGGCAATTACAGCCCCAGCATTTT.

V usage is TRBV6-5 and J usage is TRBJ1-2, with D possibly matching TRBD1 (6 bases). Trimming pared 7 bases from V and 4 bases from J, leaving 13 bases between. The CDR3 consists of 13 residues. CDR1 is MNHEY, CDR2 SVGAGI, per germline. CDR3 DNA: TGTGCCAGCATGATGACAGGTTTCTATGGCTACACCTTC. It codes for CASMMTGFYGYTF.

This clone was seen a few times. The genes are TRBV6-5 and TRBJ1-3; D remains ambiguous. The germline V gene has CDR1 MNHEY and CDR2 SVGAGI. The V and J ends lost 2 bases and 0 bases respectively, with 11 bases between them. There are 16 residues in the CDR3. The CDR3 nucleotides read TGTGCCAGCAGTTACACGGGATTTATCTCTGGAAACACCATATATTTT. It specifies CASSYTGFISGNTIYF.

The V gene is TRBV28, the J gene TRBJ2-7, with 7 bases fitting TRBD2. The germline CDR1 and CDR2 sequences are MDHEN and SYDVKM. This CDR3 region has 14 residues. J was trimmed by 13 bases and V by 7 bases; bases with no gene match: 19. This chain's CDR3 is CASTPGVAGLWGYF. For the CDR3, the DNA is TGTGCCAGCACCCCGGGAGTAGCGGGTCTTTGGGGATACTTC.

The chain has TRBV11-2 and TRBJ2-3; D not resolved. This CDR3 is 14 amino acids long. Trimming stripped 1 base from V and 4 bases from J, with 9 bases between. Germline-derived CDR1 and CDR2 are SGHAT and FQNNGV. The CDR3 sequence is CASSLGIASDTQYF. In DNA form, the CDR3 reads TGTGCCAGCAGCTTAGGGATAGCTTCAGATACGCAGTATTTT.

The chain carries TRBV11-2 and TRBJ2-2, with D maybe TRBD2 (5 bases). Trimming removed 6 bases at V and 2 bases at J, with 22 bases between. Germline CDR1 and CDR2: SGHAT and FQNNGV. The CDR3 contains 18 residues. The CDR3 region is CASRRRFVSRDNTGELFF. CDR3 in DNA: TGTGCCAGCAGAAGGCGGTTCGTTAGTCGGGATAACACCGGGGAGCTGTTTTTT. Together with reference TRBV11-2 and TRBJ2-2, the CDR3 gives the full variable domain: EAGVAQSPRYKIIEKRQSVAFWCNPISGHATLYWYQQILGQGPKLLIQFQNNGVVDDSQLPKDRFSAERLKGVDSTLKIQPAKLEDSAVYLCASRRRFVSRDNTGELFFGEGSRLTVL.

The chain links TRBV7-2 to TRBJ1-6, with 7 bases lining up with TRBD1. Germline V gives CDR1 SGHTA, CDR2 FQGNSA. The trim removed 2 bases at V and 8 bases at J, leaving 6 bases unmatched. The CDR3 runs 15 residues. CDR3 sequence (DNA): TGTGCCAGCAGCTTATGGGGACAGCAGCATTCACCCCTCCACTTT. Translation: CASSLWGQQHSPLHF.

This clone was found once. The genes are TRBV6-5 and TRBJ1-5, with TRBD1 as a possible D gene (6 bases). The germline V gene has CDR1 MNHEY and CDR2 SVGAGI. Trimming removed 5 bases from V and 5 bases from J, with 10 bases in between. This CDR3 spans 13 amino acids. The CDR3 DNA reads TGTGCCAGCAGTCCACAGGGTTATCAGCCCCAGCATTTT. Translated, it gives CASSPQGYQPQHF.

V is TRBV28 and J is TRBJ2-7, with 8 positions matching TRBD2. V shed 7 bases and J 4 bases; nucleotides not matched to a gene: 3. CDR1 and CDR2 from the germline V gene are MDHEN and SYDVKM. This CDR3 is 12 amino acids long. The CDR3 is CASTGGIYEQYF. Here the CDR3 DNA reads TGTGCCAGCACGGGAGGGATTTACGAGCAGTACTTC.

This chain links TRBV3-1 (or the pseudogene TRBV3-2) with TRBJ1-5; the match to TRBD1 covers 10 bases. CDR1 LGHDT and CDR2 YNNKEL come from the germline V gene (reference sequence). The CDR3 runs to 16 residues. The trim removed 3 bases at V and 4 bases at J, leaving 6 bases unmatched. CDR3 bases: TGTGCCAGCAGCCAGTCACCGGGACAGGGGAATCAGCCCCAGCATTTT. It yields the protein CASSQSPGQGNQPQHF.

The chain employs TRBV5-1 and TRBJ1-6; maybe TRBD1 (6 bases). The V gene lost 4 bases and the J gene lost 6 bases, with 11 bases spanning the gap. The CDR3 length is 14 residues. CDR1 and CDR2 (germline): SGHRS, YFSETQ. The chain's CDR3 is CASSGTGSNSPLHF. The DNA for the CDR3 is TGCGCCAGCAGCGGAACAGGGTCTAATTCACCCCTCCACTTT.

V and J are TRBV5-1 and TRBJ1-3, with 10 positions matching TRBD1. The V gene's germline CDR1 is SGHRS and CDR2 YFSETQ. This CDR3 spans 18 amino acids. J lost 4 bases, V lost 0 bases, and 10 bases had no gene match. In DNA form, the CDR3 reads TGCGCCAGCAGCTTGGCGGGACAGGGGAAGCTGGCGGGAAACACCATATATTTT. Its protein product is CASSLAGQGKLAGNTIYF.

This chain links TRBV29-1 with TRBJ2-2, with 10 nucleotides matching TRBD2. The germline V gene has CDR1 SQVTM and CDR2 ANQGSEA. After removal of 7 bases from V and 1 base from J, the junction contained 6 bases not matched to a gene. The CDR3 covers 15 residues. The CDR3 DNA follows: TGCAGCGCAGGGGCTAGCGGGGGGAACACCGGGGAGCTGTTTTTT. Translated, it gives CSAGASGGNTGELFF.

V and J are TRBV6-4 and TRBJ2-3; 8 nucleotides line up with TRBD2. Looked up from germline, CDR1 is MRHNA and CDR2 is SNTAGT. The CDR3 sequence is 15 residues long. J lost 3 bases, V lost 4 bases, and 6 bases had no gene match. DNA of the CDR3: TGTGCCAGCAGTGCATCGGGGGGGCGAACAGATACGCAGTATTTT. Its protein product is CASSASGGRTDTQYF.

The chain joins TRBV6-4 to TRBJ1-1; 11 bases agree with TRBD1. Germline V CDR1 and CDR2: MRHNA, SNTAGT. V gave up 10 bases and J gave up 3 bases; unmatched junction bases: 13. There are 16 residues in the CDR3. The CDR3 protein is CANESKRTGGDTEAFF. CDR3 coding DNA: TGTGCCAACGAATCGAAGCGGACAGGGGGCGACACTGAAGCTTTCTTT.

Here the CDR3 reads CASSFNRGPGANVLTF. The CDR3 coding sequence is TGTGCCAGCAGCTTCAACAGGGGGCCTGGGGCCAACGTCCTGACTTTC. The V and J genes are TRBV5-4 and TRBJ2-6; TRBD1 matches at 9 bases. V was clipped by 2 bases and J by 2 bases; unmatched bases: 2. This CDR3 has 16 amino acids. The germline V gene encodes CDR1 SGHNT and CDR2 YYREEE (reference sequence).

A remark on this clone: The junction and the germline gene differ at one end; a read error may be behind it. This sequence joins TRBV6-2 or TRBV6-3 and TRBJ2-5; TRBD2 matches at 8 bases. This CDR3 region has 16 residues. Germline CDR1 and CDR2: MNHEY and SVGEGT. CDR3 residues: CASSNSGGPGQETQYF. DNA of the CDR3: TGTGCCAGCAGTAACTCGGGAGGGCCTGGGCAAGAGACCCAGTACTTC.

This rearrangement joins TRBV2 to TRBJ1-2, with D possibly being TRBD1 (6 bases). With 8 bases removed from V and 8 bases from J, the gap between germline ends came to 24 bases. This CDR3 contains 15 residues. CDR1 and CDR2 (germline): SNHLY, FYNNEI. The CDR3 loop is CASHIRVRQAGGYTF. CDR3 coding DNA: TGTGCCAGCCACATAAGGGTCCGACAGGCCGGGGGCTACACCTTC.

The gene calls are TRBV6-6 and TRBJ1-1, with 8 nucleotides matching TRBD1. The CDR3 sequence is 15 residues long. Per the germline V gene, CDR1 is MNHNY and CDR2 is SVGAGI (reference sequence). V trimming: 6 bases; J trimming: 4 bases; junction bases outside the gene matches: 10. The CDR3 DNA sequence: TGTGCCAGCAGACCAGGGGGCGGAAAAGGCACTGAAGCTTTCTTT. Translating it yields CASRPGGGKGTEAFF.

The genes are TRBV18 and TRBJ1-6; no clear D. Germline CDR1 reads KGHSH; CDR2 reads LQKENI. Trimming cost V 1 base and J 0 bases, with 10 bases left between them. The CDR3 sequence is 17 residues long. CDR3 bases: TGTGCCAGCTCACCACTCCCGTCGAGCTCCTATAATTCACCCCTCCACTTT. Translation: CASSPLPSSSYNSPLHF.

The rearrangement uses TRBV6-1 and TRBJ2-7; no reliable D call. V shed 0 bases and J shed 3 bases, with 12 bases lying between them. The CDR3 is made up of 15 amino acids. From germline, CDR1 is MNHNS and CDR2 SASEGT. CDR3 residues: CASSEALRSHYEQYF. The CDR3 DNA reads as TGTGCCAGCAGTGAAGCTCTGCGGAGCCACTACGAGCAGTACTTC.